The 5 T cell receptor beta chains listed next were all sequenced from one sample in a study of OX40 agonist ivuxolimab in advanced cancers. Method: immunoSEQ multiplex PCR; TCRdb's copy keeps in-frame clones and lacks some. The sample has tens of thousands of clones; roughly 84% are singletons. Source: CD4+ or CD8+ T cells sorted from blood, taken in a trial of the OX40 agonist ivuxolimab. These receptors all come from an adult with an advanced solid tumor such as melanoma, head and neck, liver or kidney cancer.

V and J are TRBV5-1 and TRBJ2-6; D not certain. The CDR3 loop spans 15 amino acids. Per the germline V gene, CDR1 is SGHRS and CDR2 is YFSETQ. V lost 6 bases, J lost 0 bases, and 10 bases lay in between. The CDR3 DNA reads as TGCGCCAGCAAATCCTACCACTCTGGGGCCAACGTCCTGACTTTC. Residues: CASKSYHSGANVLTF.

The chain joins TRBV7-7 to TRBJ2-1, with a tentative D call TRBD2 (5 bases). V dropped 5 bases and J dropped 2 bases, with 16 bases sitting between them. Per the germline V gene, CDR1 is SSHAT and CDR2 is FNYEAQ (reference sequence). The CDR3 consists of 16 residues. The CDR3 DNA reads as TGTGCCAGCAGCCCCATAAGCGGACCTGCCTACAATGAGCAGTTCTTC. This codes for CASSPISGPAYNEQFF.

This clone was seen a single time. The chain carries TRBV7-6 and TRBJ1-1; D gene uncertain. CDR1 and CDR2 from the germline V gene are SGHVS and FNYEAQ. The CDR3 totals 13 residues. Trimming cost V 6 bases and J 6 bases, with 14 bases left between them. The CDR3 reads CASSPGRGAEAFF. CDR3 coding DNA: TGTGCCAGCAGTCCCGGACGGGGAGCTGAAGCTTTCTTT.

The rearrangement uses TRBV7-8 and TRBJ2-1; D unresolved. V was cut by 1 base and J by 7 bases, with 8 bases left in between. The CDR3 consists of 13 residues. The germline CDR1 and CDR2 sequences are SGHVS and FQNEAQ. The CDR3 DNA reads TGTGCCAGCAGCTTAGGCTCGCGAAATGAGCAGTTCTTC. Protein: CASSLGSRNEQFF.

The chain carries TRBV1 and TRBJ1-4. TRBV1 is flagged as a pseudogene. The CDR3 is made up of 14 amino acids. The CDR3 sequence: CASSQTPLGEKLFF. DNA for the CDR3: TGCGCCAGCAGCCAAACTCCTTTGGGGGAAAAACTGTTTTTT.